The clone carrying this T cell receptor (beta chain) was picked up a small number of times. Its target is unknown. The data were obtained in a study of cytomegalovirus exposure and HLA in healthy donors. General study results and limits: A later analysis appeared to link common viral pathogens to several of the most significant clusters.

This CDR3 has 14 residues. V lost 1 base, J lost 6 bases, and 12 bases lay in between. Germline loops: CDR1 SEHNR, CDR2 FQNEAQ (reference sequence). In the PCR, 60 Vbeta and 13 Jbeta primers were used. Assay used: immunoSEQ multiplex PCR; TCRdb lists only in-frame clones, some missing. The profile shows about 200,000 clones, 75% to 90% of them singletons. The specimen was PBMCs. This sequence originates from a woman aged 40 to 50 in good health and CMV-seronegative. The J gene is TRBJ1-1, the V gene TRBV7-9; tentatively, D is TRBD1 (5 bases). The CDR3 protein is CASSLDQGRPEAFF. CDR3 nucleotides: TGTGCCAGCAGCTTAGATCAGGGAAGGCCTGAAGCTTTCTTT.